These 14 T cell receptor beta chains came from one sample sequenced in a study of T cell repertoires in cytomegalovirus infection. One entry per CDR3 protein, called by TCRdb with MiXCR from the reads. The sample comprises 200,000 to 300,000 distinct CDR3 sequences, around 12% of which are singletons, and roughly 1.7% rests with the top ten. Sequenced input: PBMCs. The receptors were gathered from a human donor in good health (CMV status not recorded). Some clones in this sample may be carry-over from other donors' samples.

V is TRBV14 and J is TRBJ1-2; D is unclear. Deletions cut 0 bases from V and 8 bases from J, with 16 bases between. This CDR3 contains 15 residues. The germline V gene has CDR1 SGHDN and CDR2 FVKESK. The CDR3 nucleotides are TGTGCCAGCAGCCAAGATCTAGGAGGCCTGGGAGGCTACACCTTC. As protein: CASSQDLGGLGGYTF.

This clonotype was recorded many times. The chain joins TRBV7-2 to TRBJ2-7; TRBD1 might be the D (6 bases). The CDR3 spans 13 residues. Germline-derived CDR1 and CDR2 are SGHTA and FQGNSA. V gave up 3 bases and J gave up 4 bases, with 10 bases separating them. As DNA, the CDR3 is TGTGCCAGCAGCTTCAACAGGGCTTACGAGCAGTACTTC. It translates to CASSFNRAYEQYF.

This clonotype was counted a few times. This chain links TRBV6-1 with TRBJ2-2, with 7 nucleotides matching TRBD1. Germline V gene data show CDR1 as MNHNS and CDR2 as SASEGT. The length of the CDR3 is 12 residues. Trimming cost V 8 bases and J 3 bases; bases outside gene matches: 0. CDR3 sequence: CASQGDTGELFF. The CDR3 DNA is TGTGCCAGCCAGGGGGACACCGGGGAGCTGTTTTTT.

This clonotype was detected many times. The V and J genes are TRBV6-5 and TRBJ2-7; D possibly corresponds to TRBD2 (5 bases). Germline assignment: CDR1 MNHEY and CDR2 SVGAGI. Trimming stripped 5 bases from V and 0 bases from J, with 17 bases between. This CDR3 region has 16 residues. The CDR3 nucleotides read TGTGCCAGCAGTCGGGGTCAGCTGTCGAGCTCCTACGAGCAGTACTTC. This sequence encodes CASSRGQLSSSYEQYF.

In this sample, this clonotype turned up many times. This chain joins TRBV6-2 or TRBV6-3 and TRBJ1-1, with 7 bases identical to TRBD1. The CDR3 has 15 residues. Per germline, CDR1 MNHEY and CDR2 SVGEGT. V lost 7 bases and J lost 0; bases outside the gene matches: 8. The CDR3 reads CASNDDRVMNTEAFF. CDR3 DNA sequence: TGTGCCAGCAATGATGACAGGGTCATGAACACTGAAGCTTTCTTT.

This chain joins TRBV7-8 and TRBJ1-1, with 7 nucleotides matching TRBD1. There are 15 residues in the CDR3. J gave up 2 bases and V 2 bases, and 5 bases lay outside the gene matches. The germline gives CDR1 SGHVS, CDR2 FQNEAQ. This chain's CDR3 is CASSLLAGGNTEAFF. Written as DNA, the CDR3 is TGTGCCAGCAGCTTATTGGCAGGGGGTAACACTGAAGCTTTCTTT.

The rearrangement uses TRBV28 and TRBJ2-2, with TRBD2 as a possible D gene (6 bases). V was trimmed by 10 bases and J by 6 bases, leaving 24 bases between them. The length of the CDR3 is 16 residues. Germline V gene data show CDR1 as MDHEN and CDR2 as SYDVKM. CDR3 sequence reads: CATTLRAGGGAGELFF. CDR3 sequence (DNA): TGTGCCACGACCCTCAGGGCAGGAGGAGGGGCCGGGGAGCTGTTTTTT.

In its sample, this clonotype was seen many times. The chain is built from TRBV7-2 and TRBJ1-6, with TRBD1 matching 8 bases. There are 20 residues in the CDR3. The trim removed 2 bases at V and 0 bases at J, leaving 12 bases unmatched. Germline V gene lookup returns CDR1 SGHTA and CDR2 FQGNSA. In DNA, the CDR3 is TGTGCCAGCAGCTTACGTCTAGGACAGGGCTATAGCTCCTATAATTCACCCCTCCACTTT. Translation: CASSLRLGQGYSSYNSPLHF.

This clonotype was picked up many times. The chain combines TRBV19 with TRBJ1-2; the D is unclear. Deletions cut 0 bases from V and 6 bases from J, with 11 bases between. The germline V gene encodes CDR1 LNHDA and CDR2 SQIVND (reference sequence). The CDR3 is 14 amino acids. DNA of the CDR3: TGTGCCAGTAGTATAGATGGAGTGAGCGATGGCTACACCTTC. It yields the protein CASSIDGVSDGYTF.

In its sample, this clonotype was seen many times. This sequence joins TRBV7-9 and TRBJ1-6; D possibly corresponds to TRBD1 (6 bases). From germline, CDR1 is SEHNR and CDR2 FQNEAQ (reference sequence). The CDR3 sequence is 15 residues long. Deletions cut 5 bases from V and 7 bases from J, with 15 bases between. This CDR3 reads CASSPRGGANSPLHF. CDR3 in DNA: TGTGCCAGCAGCCCCCGGGGGGGGGCCAATTCACCCCTCCACTTT.

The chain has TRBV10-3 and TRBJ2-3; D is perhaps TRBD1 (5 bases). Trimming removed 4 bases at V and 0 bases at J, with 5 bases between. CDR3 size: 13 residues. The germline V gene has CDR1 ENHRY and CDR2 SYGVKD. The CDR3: CAISGQSTDTQYF. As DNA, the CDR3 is TGTGCCATCAGTGGACAGAGCACAGATACGCAGTATTTT.

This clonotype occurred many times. This CDR3 reads CASSLVEGQAGYSPLHF. In nucleotides, the CDR3 is TGTGCCAGCAGCTTAGTAGAGGGACAGGCCGGGTATTCACCCCTCCACTTT. The V and J genes are TRBV7-2 and TRBJ1-6; 8 bases are a match to TRBD1. This CDR3 is 17 amino acids long. Germline CDR1 SGHTA, CDR2 FQGNSA. Trimming took 1 base from V and 8 from J; bases not matched to a gene: 10.

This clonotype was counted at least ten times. The CDR3 DNA follows: TGTGCCAGCAGCCCTGGGCGGGACTATGGCTACACCTTC. Its protein product is CASSPGRDYGYTF. The chain carries TRBV7-8 and TRBJ1-2; D remains unclear. With 5 bases removed from V and 3 bases from J, the gap between germline ends came to 10 bases. Germline loops: CDR1 SGHVS, CDR2 FQNEAQ. The CDR3 extends over 13 amino acids.

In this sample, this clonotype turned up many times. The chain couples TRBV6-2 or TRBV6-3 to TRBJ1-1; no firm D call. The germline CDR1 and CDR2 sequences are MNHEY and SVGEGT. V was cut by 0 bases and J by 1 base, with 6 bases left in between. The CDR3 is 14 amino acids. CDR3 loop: CASSYSRGNTEAFF. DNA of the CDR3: TGTGCCAGCAGTTACTCGAGAGGGAACACTGAAGCTTTCTTT.